This TCR beta chain was observed in a study of T cell responses to AZD1222 COVID-19 vaccine. General observations from the study: Among vaccine-associated CD4 TCRs, coverage spanned spike, with dominance at 160-218 and 743-854. Targets within unmutated variant regions were reportedly found for nearly half of spike-specific TCRs. Donors were chiefly white British, with a greater number of females, and clonal diversity was perhaps underestimated.

To note about this clone: What it binds is unknown.

Germline V gene data show CDR1 as KGHDR and CDR2 as SFDVKD. V was shortened by 7 bases and J by 4 bases, with 9 bases between the two germline ends. The CDR3 runs to 12 residues. The table came from immunoSEQ multiplex PCR; TCRdb's copy has only in-frame clones and leaves some out. The repertoire holds more than 150,000 clones, with around 94% as singletons. Source: peripheral blood, taken on day 0 of AZD1222 vaccination. The sequence came from an adult in good health. The chain is built from TRBV24-1 and TRBJ1-2, with D possibly matching TRBD1 (5 bases). In DNA, the CDR3 is TGTGCCACCAGGGGACCAATCTATGGCTACACCTTC. Translation: CATRGPIYGYTF.